Given below is one T cell receptor (beta chain) in context. Its antigen is undetermined. The V gene's germline CDR1 is SGHAT and CDR2 FQNNGV. V lost 5 bases, J lost 1 base, and 13 bases lay in between. This CDR3 comprises 15 residues. This specimen belongs to a study of T cell responses to AZD1222 COVID-19 vaccine. Study outcomes and limitations: The donors showed a predominance of white British ancestry and of females, with possible underestimation of clonal diversity. The study found vaccine-associated CD4 TCRs spanning spike, dominant at 160-218 and 743-854.

The assay was immunoSEQ multiplex PCR, and TCRdb's table has in-frame clones only and misses some. The table lists 70,000 or so clones, around four fifths of them singletons. The clonotype was recovered from an adult who received the AZD1222 COVID-19 vaccine. V is TRBV11-2 and J is TRBJ2-3; D is possibly TRBD2 (5 bases). The sample here was peripheral blood, taken 28 days after the second AZD1222 dose. For the CDR3, the DNA is TGTGCCAGCAGCCCCCGGGGAGCGGGCACAGATACGCAGTATTTT. This gives the protein CASSPRGAGTDTQYF.